This T cell receptor beta chain was obtained from a study of beta chain features in type 1 diabetes (dated by TCRdb to between 2018 and 2020). Describing the broader study: Mean age, gender distribution, total cell number and subset yield were not different between patients and healthy donors. Whereas all 30 or so donors provided naive and central memory subsets, regulatory and stem cell-like memory subsets were isolated from just 8 patients and roughly 8 healthy donors. In the study, TCRB repertoires of sorted circulating CD4+ T cell subsets from recently diagnosed type 1 diabetes patients were compared with those of matched healthy donors. A total of some 100,000,000 sorted cells were examined across all samples, and the number of cells per subset was strongly correlated with RNA yield. What the study reported, not specific to this receptor: HLA sub-analyses involved small numbers of individuals, so any influence of HLA type on TCRB rearrangement remained unresolved. PCR might favor shorter templates, but patient and control samples were amplified and corrected together, so any skew would affect both groups equally. A moderate but significant shortening of TCRB CDR3 length was observed in type 1 diabetes patients in all four CD4+ subsets. Because cDNA rather than genomic DNA was sequenced, highly expressing activated cells could have been over-represented, although no difference in activation and CD3 levels was found between groups. At VDJ recombination sites, patients with type 1 diabetes made fewer insertions and deleted more nucleotides, a pattern implying thymic rearrangement abnormalities. Naive, central memory and regulatory TCRB repertoires appeared to be more similar among patients than among healthy donors.

Each donor gave one peripheral blood draw, approximately 110 mL on average, collected into heparinised tubes. Naive, central memory, regulatory and stem cell-like memory CD4+ T cells were sorted on a BD FACSAria II using a panel including CD45RO, CCR7, CD25, CD127, CD95 and CD27. Every sorted population had a purity above 98%. PBMCs were separated immediately by Lymphoprep density gradient centrifugation and were stained directly, without being cultured. Samples were stained and sorted in pairs, with one healthy donor and one patient per experiment, so that batch effects were minimized. The entire amount of isolated RNA was reverse transcribed using the High Capacity cDNA Reverse Transcription Kit, so the sequenced TCRB transcripts were expressed ones. Deep immunoSEQ sequencing was applied to naive, central memory and regulatory T cell samples, giving an average of about 3.4 million total reads per sample. After sorted cells were lysed in RLT buffer, RNA was extracted with DNase-treated RNeasy Micro or Mini kits, with the choice depending on cell number. To prevent cross-contamination, each cell subset was processed individually, whereas patient and healthy donor samples were processed jointly. The immunoSEQ multiplex PCR was used to amplify TCRB sequences from cDNA, yielding 87-bp fragments that span the CDR3 region. Sequencing of the amplicons was performed on the Illumina HiSeq platform. On the authors' methods: PCR bias was corrected computationally using synthetic template baselines, and reads within Hamming distance 2 were collapsed, with unmergeable singletons discarded. Reads were aligned against IMGT so that V, D and J genes, CDR3 length and insertions or deletions at six rearrangement sites could be assigned. Clonotype counts were normalized to sorted cell number within each subset before computing true diversity and Gini coefficients with the tcR R package. The overlap coefficient, calculated on TCRB nucleotide sequences, was used to quantify repertoire sharing. Out-of-frame TCRB sequences from naive cells were analyzed to stand in for the pre-selection repertoire. TCRdb carries this immuneACCESS record with in-frame sequences only. Its versions omit some clonotypes, under half of them owing to an unresolved V gene in the studies checked, with the rest unexplained. V, J and clone size derive from that table, while D and trimming were established from the DNA sequence. This sample lists about 650,000 clones; approximately 13% were detected once. Jointly, the top ten make up around 0.12% of the sample.

Comments on this clone: The clone's antigen remains unknown. Base qualities are missing; no much larger clone stands one base away.

The sequence was collected from a man aged 30 to 45 with type 1 diabetes. The sequenced sample was naive CD4+ T cells from blood. The meaning of the sample's cell subset or site label: true naive CD4+ T cells.

The nucleotide sequence is given as TGTGCCAGCAGCTTGTTTGGGACCCCCCGTAAAGAGACCCAGTACTTC. This translates into CASSLFGTPRKETQYF. The chain links TRBV5-4 with TRBJ2-5; the D gene is tentatively TRBD1 or TRBD2, each matching 5 bases. From the germline V gene (reference sequence), CDR1 is SGHNT and CDR2 is YYREEE. Spanning cysteine to phenylalanine, the CDR3 consists of 16 amino acids. Only the CDR3 region is kept as DNA, spanning 48 bases read in frame from base 1. Relative to germline, V is 1 base shorter and J is 3 bases shorter, with 16 bases between their ends.